This T cell receptor (beta chain) was recorded in a study of blood T cell repertoires in COVID-19. Whole-study context: Sources were T cells, B-cell-depleted T cells, or PBMCs; the material itself was cDNA or gDNA.

Original data processing: Estimation of nucleated cell counts relied on the amplification of reference gene primers. Only in-frame clones appear in the TCRdb table, and some are missing; sequencing was by immunoSEQ multiplex PCR. That table supplies the V and J calls and clone size; D and trimming were determined from the DNA. Among some 68,000 clones, more than 80% were seen once, and the ten largest hold around 2.5%. Germline loops: CDR1 PRHDT, CDR2 FYEKMQ (reference sequence). The CDR3 covers 16 residues. V lost 0 bases to trimming and J lost 8 bases, with 17 bases between them. The TCR sequence derives from a man aged 50 or older with acute or convalescent COVID-19. V usage is TRBV13 and J usage is TRBJ2-1, with D maybe TRBD1 (6 bases). Input material: peripheral blood. CDR3 nucleotides: TGTGCCAGCAGCTTAGGCCTCCAGGGGATTGGGGATGAGCAGTTCTTC. Amino acids: CASSLGLQGIGDEQFF. Complete variable domain (other parts from reference TRBV13 and TRBJ2-1): AAGVIQSPRHLIKEKRETATLKCYPIPRHDTVYWYQQGPGQDPQFLISFYEKMQSDKGSIPDRFSAQQFSDYHSELNMSSLELGDSALYFCASSLGLQGIGDEQFFGPGTRLTVL.